These T cell receptor beta chains were read from a single sample in a study of T-cell reconstitution after alpha-beta-depleted transplantation in children. From the PCR reads, TCRdb called clonotypes with MiXCR, one entry per CDR3 protein. The repertoire has around 530,000 distinct CDR3 sequences, about 31% of them found once; the top ten carry approximately 2.3%. Material: PBMCs from the stem cell graft donor, obtained from the stem cell graft. All receptors derive from a human donor who donated a stem cell graft to a child with aplastic anemia. CDR3s include the opening cysteine and the closing phenylalanine or tryptophan.

>TRBJ1-4|TRBV12-3/TRBV12-4
CASSDTGSGEKLFF
>TRBJ2-2|TRBV29-1
CSVWTSGRVGELFF
>TRBJ2-3|TRBV12-3/TRBV12-4
CASITGPRTDTQYF
>TRBJ2-3|TRBV29-1
CSADGTGDDTQYF
>TRBJ2-1|TRBV7-3
CASSLPAGTKTSYNEQFF
>TRBJ2-3|TRBV4-3
CASSQDGISYTQYF
>TRBJ1-1|TRBV12-3/TRBV12-4
CASTSTGKTEAFF
>TRBJ1-2|TRBV15
CATSQERIRYGYTF
>TRBJ2-1|TRBV4-3
CASSQTDLLSYNEQFF
>TRBJ2-2|TRBV14
CASSLSWDPNTGELFF
>TRBJ2-1|TRBV12-3/TRBV12-4
CASSFAGTSGNNEQFF
>TRBJ2-1|TRBV7-9
CASSRVSNEQFF
>TRBJ2-3|TRBV25-1
CASSEAVGSTDTQYF
>TRBJ2-3|TRBV5-4
CASSLNPSRTSGPTDTQYF
>TRBJ1-5|TRBV19
CASTPGSVNQPQHF
>TRBJ2-2|TRBV20-1
CSARTSGTNTGELFF
>TRBJ2-5|TRBV7-2
CASSFGGRAETQYF
>TRBJ2-1|TRBV9
CASTTSDRPYNEQFF
>TRBJ1-1|TRBV5-6
CASSPQGRDTEAFF
>TRBJ2-2|TRBV19
CASSMMDRELFF
>TRBJ1-2|TRBV12-3/TRBV12-4
CASSLGHYYGYTF
>TRBJ2-2|TRBV5-6
CASSLYWRSTGELFF
>TRBJ1-2|TRBV5-1
CASSDRTGTYGYTF
>TRBJ1-2|TRBV5-6
CASSSPGGYLYGYTF
>TRBJ2-1|TRBV6-2/TRBV6-3
CASSYTNINEQFF
>TRBJ2-5|TRBV27
CASSIDSFETQYF
>TRBJ2-1|TRBV20-1
CSARDFSGSLYNEQFF
>TRBJ2-5|TRBV13
CASSLVGRETQYF
>TRBJ2-2|TRBV5-1
CASSSGTRLSGELFF
>TRBJ1-2|TRBV7-9
CASSWGDRRLRGYTF
>TRBJ1-2|TRBV20-1
CSARDLEEHYGYTF
>TRBJ2-1|TRBV27
CASSFAGRTSGSNEQFF
>TRBJ2-1|TRBV20-1
CSAPEPASGLHEQFF
>TRBJ1-3|TRBV4-3
CASSQETVGSGNTIYF
>TRBJ1-1|TRBV10-1
CASSEDRVSTEAFF
>TRBJ2-7|TRBV7-2
CASSLWDRGSYEQYF
>TRBJ2-3|TRBV24-1
CATSDSKSAAETDTQYF
>TRBJ2-1|TRBV6-1
CASSPGMAGSYNEQFF
>TRBJ2-7|TRBV24-1
CATSDWTSGSGEQYF